Listed here are 18 T cell receptor beta chains from one sample, sequenced in a study of T cells in Graves' hyperthyroidism and ophthalmopathy. From RNA transcripts, TCR beta CDR3 regions were amplified. An initial round of RT-PCR targeting the TCR CDR3 relied on the HTBI primer set. TCRdb analysed the multiplex PCR reads with MiXCR anew, one entry per CDR3 protein. The profile shows approximately 590,000 distinct CDR3 sequences, around 14% of them singletons. Material for sequencing was blood. These receptors were obtained from a woman between 25 and 40 years old with Graves' hyperthyroidism.

V usage is TRBV28 and J usage is TRBJ1-3; possible D gene TRBD1, 5 bases. Germline CDR1 is MDHEN and CDR2 is SYDVKM. Between the trimmed V and J ends, which lost 3 bases and 2 bases, there was a span of 11 bases. The CDR3 is 15 residues long. The CDR3 DNA is TGTGCCAGCAGTTTCCGCAGGGTCACTGGAAACACCATATATTTT. Translated: CASSFRRVTGNTIYF.

This clonotype has ten or more counts. The rearrangement links TRBV12-3 or TRBV12-4 to TRBJ2-2; possibly TRBD1 or TRBD2 for D (6 bases each). Trimming took off 3 bases at V and 5 bases at J, with 13 bases between the two ends. The CDR3 sequence is 15 residues long. CDR3 sequence reads: CASSFRLGGTGELFF. CDR3 sequence (DNA): TGTGCCAGCAGTTTTCGACTAGGGGGGACCGGGGAGCTGTTTTTT.

This clonotype has at least ten counts. The V and J genes are TRBV27 and TRBJ2-2; 7 bases are shared with TRBD2. CDR1 and CDR2 from the germline V gene are MNHEY and SMNVEV (reference sequence). The trim removed 2 bases at V and 3 bases at J, leaving 3 bases unmatched. The CDR3 has 15 residues. The CDR3 DNA sequence: TGTGCCAGCAGTTTAGGGGGGGGGGACACCGGGGAGCTGTTTTTT. Its translation: CASSLGGGDTGELFF.

With regard to this clonotype: The junction does not match germline at one end; this may be a read error. The gene calls are TRBV5-1 and TRBJ1-1, with D perhaps TRBD1 (6 bases). The CDR3 loop spans 15 amino acids. Looked up from germline, CDR1 is SGHRS and CDR2 is YFSETQ. Written as DNA, the CDR3 is TGCGTCAGCAGCTTCGGAGGGGGGCTGAACACTGAAGCTTTCTTT. Its translation is CVSSFGGGLNTEAFF.

The V call is TRBV2, the J call TRBJ2-5, with TRBD1 identical over 7 bases. The CDR3 sequence is 15 residues long. J lost 4 bases, V lost 8 bases, and 13 bases had no gene match. The germline gives CDR1 SNHLY, CDR2 FYNNEI. CDR3 region: CASVAQGSAGETQYF. The DNA of the CDR3 is TGTGCCAGCGTGGCACAGGGGAGCGCCGGAGAGACCCAGTACTTC.

This clonotype was counted ten times or more. V and J are TRBV28 and TRBJ2-1; 7 bases match TRBD1. This CDR3 has 16 amino acids. The germline V gene has CDR1 MDHEN and CDR2 SYDVKM. Trimming removed 4 bases from V and 2 bases from J; junction bases left unmatched: 8. Written as DNA, the CDR3 is TGTGCCAGCAGTTCGGGACAGAGAGGACCCTACAATGAGCAGTTCTTC. Translated: CASSSGQRGPYNEQFF. Filled out from reference TRBV28 and TRBJ2-1, the complete variable domain reads DVKVTQSSRYLVKRTGEKVFLECVQDMDHENMFWYRQDPGLGLRLIYFSYDVKMKEKGDIPEGYSVSREKKERFSLILESASTNQTSMYLCASSSGQRGPYNEQFFGPGTRLTVL.

A few counts support this clonotype. V gene TRBV6-6 combines with J gene TRBJ2-1; 7 bases line up with TRBD2. This CDR3 is built from 19 residues. The germline V gene has CDR1 MNHNY and CDR2 SVGAGI (reference sequence). V lost 0 bases to trimming and J lost 6 bases; unmatched junction nucleotides: 17. The chain's CDR3 is CASSYSDLFGGSFSNEQFF. The CDR3 DNA follows: TGTGCCAGCAGTTACTCTGATTTATTCGGGGGGTCATTTTCCAATGAGCAGTTCTTC.

This clonotype was observed a handful of times. V and J are TRBV24-1 and TRBJ2-2; D is perhaps TRBD2 (5 bases). Germline V gene data show CDR1 as KGHDR and CDR2 as SFDVKD. The CDR3 loop spans 13 amino acids. Trimming pared 9 bases from V and 1 base from J, leaving 8 bases between. The CDR3 nucleotides read TGTGCCACCCGAGCGGAGAACACCGGGGAGCTGTTTTTT. Protein: CATRAENTGELFF.

The V gene is TRBV4-1, the J gene TRBJ2-4; 13 nucleotides match TRBD2. J gave up 3 bases and V 3 bases, and 8 bases lay outside the gene matches. The CDR3 is 18 amino acids. Germline CDR1 is MGHRA and CDR2 is YSYEKL. The CDR3 is CASSQTSGRNLGKNIQYF. CDR3 sequence (DNA): TGCGCCAGCAGCCAGACTAGCGGGAGGAACTTGGGCAAAAACATTCAGTACTTC.

This clonotype has at least ten counts. This chain joins TRBV6-5 and TRBJ2-7; 12 bases are a match to TRBD1. Germline V gene sequence: CDR1 MNHEY, CDR2 SVGAGI. The CDR3 extends over 17 amino acids. With V trimmed by 0 bases and J by 4 bases, 7 bases remained unmatched. The CDR3 is CASSYSAPGQGAYEQYF. In DNA, the CDR3 is TGTGCCAGCAGTTACTCGGCTCCGGGACAGGGGGCATACGAGCAGTACTTC.

V gene TRBV6-1 combines with J gene TRBJ2-2; 7 nucleotides match TRBD2. V was pared by 7 bases and J by 2 bases, with 7 bases of the junction left unmatched. The CDR3 loop spans 15 amino acids. The V gene's germline CDR1 is MNHNS and CDR2 SASEGT. As DNA, the CDR3 is TGTGCCAGCATGACTAGCCGGGGCAACACCGGGGAGCTGTTTTTT. Translation: CASMTSRGNTGELFF.

A few counts support this clonotype. This CDR3 is CSARDRAQGNTEAFF. CDR3 DNA sequence: TGCAGTGCTAGAGATAGGGCGCAGGGGAACACTGAAGCTTTCTTT. The chain joins TRBV20-1 to TRBJ1-1, with a tentative D call TRBD1 (5 bases). The CDR3 is 15 amino acids. Germline V gene sequence: CDR1 DFQATT, CDR2 SNEGSKA (reference sequence). Trimming took off 0 bases at V and 1 base at J, with 12 bases between the two ends.

The V gene is TRBV5-4, the J gene TRBJ2-3; 8 positions match TRBD2. This CDR3 has 15 residues. V was clipped by 0 bases and J by 5 bases; unmatched bases: 5. Germline V lookup: CDR1 SGHNT, CDR2 YYREEE (reference sequence). CDR3 coding DNA: TGTGCCAGCAGCTTGGGCCTTAGCGGGATAGATACGCAGTATTTT. It codes for CASSLGLSGIDTQYF.

This clonotype was recorded many times. The chain employs TRBV2 and TRBJ2-5; 8 nucleotides align to TRBD2. Unmatched junction bases numbered 11, after V lost 7 bases and J lost 10 bases. This CDR3 has 13 residues. Germline V gene lookup returns CDR1 SNHLY and CDR2 FYNNEI. CDR3 protein: CASNLSGTQIQYF. The CDR3 DNA reads TGTGCCAGCAACCTTAGCGGGACGCAGATCCAGTACTTC.

This clonotype has just a few counts. The chain links TRBV9 to TRBJ1-2; 8 bases fit TRBD1. The CDR3 runs 15 residues. The germline gives CDR1 SGDLS, CDR2 YYNGEE. V trimming: 5 bases; J trimming: 4 bases; junction bases outside the gene matches: 10. The CDR3 sequence is CASSPPGTGFYGYTF. For the CDR3, the DNA is TGTGCCAGCAGTCCTCCCGGGACAGGCTTCTATGGCTACACCTTC. Full variable domain (outside the CDR3, taken from reference TRBV9 and TRBJ1-2): DSGVTQTPKHLITATGQRVTLRCSPRSGDLSVYWYQQSLDQGLQFLIQYYNGEERAKGNILERFSAQQFPDLHSELNLSSLELGDSALYFCASSPPGTGFYGYTFGSGTRLTVV.

This clonotype was seen ten or more times. V is TRBV5-1 and J is TRBJ2-7; D perhaps matches TRBD2 (6 bases). Trimming shortened V by 4 bases and J by 2 bases, and 13 bases separated the two germline ends. The CDR3 extends over 14 amino acids. The germline V gene has CDR1 SGHRS and CDR2 YFSETQ. The CDR3 sequence is CASSQGLVTYEQYF. CDR3 nucleotides: TGCGCCAGCAGCCAGGGACTCGTCACCTACGAGCAGTACTTC.

At least ten counts were recorded for this clonotype. V is TRBV29-1 and J is TRBJ2-1, with 11 bases that match TRBD2. Germline V gene lookup returns CDR1 SQVTM and CDR2 ANQGSEA. The CDR3 extends over 17 amino acids. Trimming at V came to 5 bases and at J to 4 bases, leaving 13 bases not matched to a gene. CDR3 amino acids: CSVLPRGTSGTYNEQFF. CDR3 nucleotides: TGCAGCGTTCTCCCCCGCGGGACTAGCGGAACTTACAATGAGCAGTTCTTC.

This clonotype has a handful of counts. V is TRBV29-1 and J is TRBJ2-2; no firm D call. The V gene's germline CDR1 is SQVTM and CDR2 ANQGSEA. There are 12 residues in the CDR3. CDR3 region: CSGLGGTGELFF. The CDR3 DNA sequence: TGCAGTGGCCTAGGTGGCACCGGGGAGCTGTTTTTT.